Only a few counts were recorded for the clone carrying this TCR beta chain. A mixed TRB-A/B primer pool amplified rearranged TRB by multiplex touch-down PCR. TCRdb re-called the multiplex PCR reads with MiXCR, one entry per CDR3 protein. The sample shows several hundred distinct CDR3 sequences, roughly 29% of them seen only once. The sample is drawn from a study of T cell repertoires in aging, cancer and after chemotherapy. V trimming: 4 bases; J trimming: 0 bases; junction bases outside the gene matches: 4. This CDR3 spans 16 amino acids. The germline gives CDR1 SEHNR, CDR2 FQNEAQ (reference sequence). TCR beta rearrangements were amplified from peripheral blood genomic DNA.

Specimen: blood. The clonotype was recovered from a human donor with a solid tumor. The chain links TRBV7-9 to TRBJ2-3; 10 positions agree with TRBD2. CDR3 loop: CASSSLTSGSTDTQYF. In DNA form, the CDR3 reads TGTGCCAGCAGCTCCTTGACTAGCGGGAGCACAGATACGCAGTATTTT.